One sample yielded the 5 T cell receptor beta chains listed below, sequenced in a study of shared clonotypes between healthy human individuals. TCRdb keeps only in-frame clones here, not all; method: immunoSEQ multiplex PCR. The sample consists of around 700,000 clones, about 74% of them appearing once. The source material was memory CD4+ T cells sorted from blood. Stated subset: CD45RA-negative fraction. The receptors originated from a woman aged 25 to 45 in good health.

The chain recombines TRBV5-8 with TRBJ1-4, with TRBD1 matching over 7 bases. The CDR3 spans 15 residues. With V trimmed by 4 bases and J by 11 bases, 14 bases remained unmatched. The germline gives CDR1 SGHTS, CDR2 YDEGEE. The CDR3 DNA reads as TGTGCCAGCAGCCAAGAGTTAGGGACAGCCCCGAAACTGTTTTTT. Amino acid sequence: CASSQELGTAPKLFF.

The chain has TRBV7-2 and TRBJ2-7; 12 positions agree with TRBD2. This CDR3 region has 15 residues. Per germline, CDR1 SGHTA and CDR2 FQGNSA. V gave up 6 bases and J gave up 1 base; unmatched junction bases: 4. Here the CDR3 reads CASRNGLAGSYEQYF. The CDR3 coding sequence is TGTGCCAGCAGAAATGGACTAGCGGGATCCTACGAGCAGTACTTC.

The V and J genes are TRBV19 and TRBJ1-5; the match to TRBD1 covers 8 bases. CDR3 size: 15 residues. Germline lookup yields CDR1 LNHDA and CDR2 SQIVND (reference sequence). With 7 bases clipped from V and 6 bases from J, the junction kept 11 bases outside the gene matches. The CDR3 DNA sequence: TGTGCCAGTACCTTCGGACAGGGCGGGAGTCAGCCCCAGCATTTT. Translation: CASTFGQGGSQPQHF.

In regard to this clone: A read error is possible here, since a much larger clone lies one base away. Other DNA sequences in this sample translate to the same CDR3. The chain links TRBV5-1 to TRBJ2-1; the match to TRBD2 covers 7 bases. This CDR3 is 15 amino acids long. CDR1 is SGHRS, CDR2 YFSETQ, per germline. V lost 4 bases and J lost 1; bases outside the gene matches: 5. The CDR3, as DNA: TGCGCCAGCAGCAGCTCTAGCGGTTCCTACAATGAGCAGTTCTTC. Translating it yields CASSSSSGSYNEQFF.

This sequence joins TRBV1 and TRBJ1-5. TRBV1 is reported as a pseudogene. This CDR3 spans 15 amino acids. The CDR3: CTSSQDQAAAQPQHF. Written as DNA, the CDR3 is TGCACCAGCAGCCAAGATCAGGCGGCGGCTCAGCCCCAGCATTTT.